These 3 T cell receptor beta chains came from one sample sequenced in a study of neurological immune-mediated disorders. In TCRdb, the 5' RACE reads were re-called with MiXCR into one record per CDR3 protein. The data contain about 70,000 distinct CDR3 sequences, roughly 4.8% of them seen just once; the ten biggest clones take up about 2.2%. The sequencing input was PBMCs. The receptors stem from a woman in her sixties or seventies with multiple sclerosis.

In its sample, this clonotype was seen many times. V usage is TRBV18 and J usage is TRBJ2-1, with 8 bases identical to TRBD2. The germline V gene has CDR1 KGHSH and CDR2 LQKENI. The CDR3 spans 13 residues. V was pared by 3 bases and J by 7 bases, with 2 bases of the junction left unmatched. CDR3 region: CASSPSGINEQFF. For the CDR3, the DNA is TGTGCCAGCTCACCTAGCGGGATTAATGAGCAGTTCTTC.

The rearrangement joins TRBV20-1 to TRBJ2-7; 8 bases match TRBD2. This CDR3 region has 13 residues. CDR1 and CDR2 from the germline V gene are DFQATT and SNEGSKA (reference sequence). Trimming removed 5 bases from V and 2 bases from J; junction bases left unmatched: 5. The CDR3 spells CSAQKGLAYEQYF. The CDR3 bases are TGCAGTGCTCAGAAGGGACTAGCCTACGAGCAGTACTTC.

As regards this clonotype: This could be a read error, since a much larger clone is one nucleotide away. The CDR3 bases are TGCAGCGTTGAACTAGCTCCAGATAAGCAGTATTTT. This translates into CSVELAPDKQYF. The chain links TRBV29-1 to TRBJ2-3; possibly TRBD2 for D (5 bases). The CDR3 spans 12 residues. Germline V gene lookup returns CDR1 SQVTM and CDR2 ANQGSEA.